This T cell receptor (beta chain) was identified in a study of T-cell memory formation after mild COVID-19. The J segment lost 2 bases and the V segment lost 5 bases, leaving 3 bases of the junction unmatched. The CDR3 covers 14 residues. Germline V gene sequence: CDR1 SGHTA, CDR2 FQGNSA. This clonotype was counted many times. TCRdb processed the 5' RACE reads anew with MiXCR; each CDR3 protein has one entry. Altogether roughly 130,000 distinct CDR3 sequences are present, approximately 5.9% being singletons, with the ten largest covering roughly 2.2%. Source material: PBMCs or a T cell subset sorted from them (not recorded which). This TCR was sampled from an adult woman who had mild COVID-19 (a few samples of this study predate the infection). Cell type and time point are not known. J is TRBJ2-3 and V is TRBV7-2; 8 bases align to TRBD2. The CDR3 loop reads CASSPGLATDTQYF. The CDR3, as DNA: TGTGCCAGCAGCCCAGGACTAGCCACAGATACGCAGTATTTT.